The 7 T cell receptor beta chains presented below share a single source sample, sequenced in a study of CD8 T cells in Susac syndrome. With random hexamers, reverse transcription was performed on about 0.5 to 1 ug of RNA. Using its own MiXCR run on the immunoSEQ multiplex PCR reads, TCRdb lists one record per CDR3 protein. This repertoire shows about 250,000 distinct CDR3 sequences, roughly 95% found once; its top ten account for roughly 0.072%. The sequencing input was CD4+ T cells from PBMCs. All receptors derive from a human donor with multiple sclerosis.

The CDR3 nucleotides are TGCGCCAGCAGCTCATCCAGGGGTTTCTCCTACGAGCAGTACTTC. It is translated as CASSSSRGFSYEQYF. The gene calls are TRBV5-1 and TRBJ2-7; weak D call: TRBD1 (6 bases). Germline lookup yields CDR1 SGHRS and CDR2 YFSETQ. Trimming removed 3 bases from V and 0 bases from J, with 13 bases in between. The length of the CDR3 is 15 residues.

The CDR3 sequence is CSAPRQTQYF. CDR3 nucleotide sequence: TGCAGTGCTCCCCGGCAGACCCAGTACTTC. The rearrangement links TRBV20-1 to TRBJ2-5; D gene uncertain. The CDR3 totals 10 residues. Germline V gives CDR1 DFQATT, CDR2 SNEGSKA (reference sequence). Trimming cost V 5 bases and J 6 bases, with 7 bases left between them.

This chain links TRBV2 with TRBJ2-5; D is possibly TRBD1 or TRBD2 (7 bases each). V lost 0 bases and J 5 bases, leaving 19 bases between the germline ends. The CDR3 consists of 17 residues. The V gene's germline CDR1 is SNHLY and CDR2 FYNNEI. CDR3 sequence reads: CASSEAGGGINMETQYF. DNA of the CDR3: TGTGCCAGCAGTGAAGCGGGAGGGGGCATTAACATGGAGACCCAGTACTTC. Variable domain in full (rest from reference TRBV2 and TRBJ2-5): EPEVTQTPSHQVTQMGQEVILRCVPISNHLYFYWYRQILGQKVEFLVSFYNNEISEKSEIFDDQFSVERPDGSNFTLKIRSTKLEDSAMYFCASSEAGGGINMETQYFGPGTRLLVL.

The rearrangement uses TRBV20-1 and TRBJ2-7, with TRBD2 identical over 12 bases. CDR1 and CDR2 (germline): DFQATT, SNEGSKA (reference sequence). The CDR3 spans 13 residues. V was clipped by 6 bases and J by 7 bases; unmatched bases: 7. The CDR3 protein is CSASTSGSGEQYV. As DNA, the CDR3 is TGCAGTGCCTCGACTAGCGGGAGCGGTGAGCAGTACGTC.

The chain is built from TRBV6-4 and TRBJ2-7; possibly TRBD1 for D (6 bases). Germline V gene data show CDR1 as MRHNA and CDR2 as SNTAGT. The V end lost 6 bases, the J end lost 2 bases, and 11 bases lay between the germline ends. The CDR3 loop spans 13 amino acids. The chain's CDR3 is CASREQGTYEQYV. The CDR3 DNA reads TGTGCCAGCAGGGAACAGGGAACCTACGAGCAGTACGTC.

The chain recombines TRBV20-1 with TRBJ2-4, with D perhaps TRBD1 (6 bases). V was shortened by 0 bases and J by 8 bases, with 20 bases between the two germline ends. Germline assignment: CDR1 DFQATT and CDR2 SNEGSKA (reference sequence). The CDR3 is made up of 16 amino acids. For the CDR3, the DNA is TGCAGTGCTAGAGACACAGGGAGAAGCGAGGGTGACATTCAGTACTTC. Residues: CSARDTGRSEGDIQYF.

This clonotype was counted a single time. The chain carries TRBV5-1 and TRBJ1-4; D is uncertain. Trimming stripped 0 bases from V and 4 bases from J, with 10 bases between. There are 15 residues in the CDR3. CDR1 is SGHRS and CDR2 is YFSETQ in the germline V gene. The CDR3 region has the DNA TGCGCCAGCAGCTTGGCCGGCCAGAATAATGAAAAACTGTTTTTT. The encoded protein is CASSLAGQNNEKLFF. The complete variable domain, with remaining parts taken from reference TRBV5-1 and TRBJ1-4, reads KAGVTQTPRYLIKTRGQQVTLSCSPISGHRSVSWYQQTPGQGLQFLFEYFSETQRNKGNFPGRFSGRQFSNSRSEMNVSTLELGDSALYLCASSLAGQNNEKLFFGSGTQLSVL.